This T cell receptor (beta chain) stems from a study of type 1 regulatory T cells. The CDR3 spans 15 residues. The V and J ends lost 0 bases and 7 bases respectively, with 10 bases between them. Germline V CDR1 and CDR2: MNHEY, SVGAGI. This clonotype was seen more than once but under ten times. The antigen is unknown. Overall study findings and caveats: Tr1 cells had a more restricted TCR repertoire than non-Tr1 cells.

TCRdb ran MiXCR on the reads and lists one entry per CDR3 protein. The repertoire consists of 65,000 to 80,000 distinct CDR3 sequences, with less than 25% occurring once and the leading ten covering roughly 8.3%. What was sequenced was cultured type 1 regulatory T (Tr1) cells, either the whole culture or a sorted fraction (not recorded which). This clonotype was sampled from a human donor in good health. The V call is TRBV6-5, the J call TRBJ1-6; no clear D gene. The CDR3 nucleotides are TGTGCCAGCAGTTACTCGATATTGCCGAATTCACCCCTCCACTTT. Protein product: CASSYSILPNSPLHF.